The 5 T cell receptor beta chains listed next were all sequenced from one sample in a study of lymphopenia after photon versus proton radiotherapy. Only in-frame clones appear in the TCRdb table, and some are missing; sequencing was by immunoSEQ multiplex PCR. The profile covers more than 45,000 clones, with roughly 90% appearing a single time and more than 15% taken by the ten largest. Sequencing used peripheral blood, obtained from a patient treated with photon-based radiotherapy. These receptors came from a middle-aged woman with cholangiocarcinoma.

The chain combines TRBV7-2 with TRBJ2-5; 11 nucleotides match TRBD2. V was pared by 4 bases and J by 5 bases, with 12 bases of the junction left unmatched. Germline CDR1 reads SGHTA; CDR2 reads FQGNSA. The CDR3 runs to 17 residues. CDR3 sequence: CASSYLTSGRPGETQYF. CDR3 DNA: TGTGCCAGCAGCTACCTCACTAGCGGGAGACCCGGGGAGACCCAGTACTTC. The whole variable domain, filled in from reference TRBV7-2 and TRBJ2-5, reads GAGVSQSPSNKVTEKGKDVELRCDPISGHTALYWYRQSLGQGLEFLIYFQGNSAPDKSGLPSDRFSAERTGGSVSTLTIQRTQQEDSAVYLCASSYLTSGRPGETQYFGPGTRLLVL.

The CDR3 reads CSAFDGYTF. CDR3 nucleotide sequence: TGCAGTGCCTTTGATGGCTACACCTTC. This chain joins TRBV20-1 and TRBJ1-2; D unclear. Trimming took off 6 bases at V and 6 bases at J, with 5 bases between the two ends. This CDR3 comprises 9 residues. Germline V gene lookup returns CDR1 DFQATT and CDR2 SNEGSKA (reference sequence).

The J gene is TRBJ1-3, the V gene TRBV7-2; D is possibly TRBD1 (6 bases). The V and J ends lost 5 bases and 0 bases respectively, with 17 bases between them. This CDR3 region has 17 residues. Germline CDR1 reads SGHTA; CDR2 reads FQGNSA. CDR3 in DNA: TGTGCCAGCAGCCCGGCGGGGGGGGCGAGCTCTGGAAACACCATATATTTT. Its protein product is CASSPAGGASSGNTIYF.

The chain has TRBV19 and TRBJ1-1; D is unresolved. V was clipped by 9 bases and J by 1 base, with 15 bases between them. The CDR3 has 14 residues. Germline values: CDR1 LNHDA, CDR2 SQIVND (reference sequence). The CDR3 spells CASARTASNTEAFF. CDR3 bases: TGTGCCAGCGCCAGGACGGCCTCGAACACTGAAGCTTTCTTT.

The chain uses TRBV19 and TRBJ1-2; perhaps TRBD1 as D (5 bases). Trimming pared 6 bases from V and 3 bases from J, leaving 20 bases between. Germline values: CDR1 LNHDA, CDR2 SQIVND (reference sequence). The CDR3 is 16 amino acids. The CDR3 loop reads CASSDGATSTYYGYTF. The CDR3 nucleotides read TGTGCCAGTAGCGACGGGGCCACCTCGACTTACTATGGCTACACCTTC.